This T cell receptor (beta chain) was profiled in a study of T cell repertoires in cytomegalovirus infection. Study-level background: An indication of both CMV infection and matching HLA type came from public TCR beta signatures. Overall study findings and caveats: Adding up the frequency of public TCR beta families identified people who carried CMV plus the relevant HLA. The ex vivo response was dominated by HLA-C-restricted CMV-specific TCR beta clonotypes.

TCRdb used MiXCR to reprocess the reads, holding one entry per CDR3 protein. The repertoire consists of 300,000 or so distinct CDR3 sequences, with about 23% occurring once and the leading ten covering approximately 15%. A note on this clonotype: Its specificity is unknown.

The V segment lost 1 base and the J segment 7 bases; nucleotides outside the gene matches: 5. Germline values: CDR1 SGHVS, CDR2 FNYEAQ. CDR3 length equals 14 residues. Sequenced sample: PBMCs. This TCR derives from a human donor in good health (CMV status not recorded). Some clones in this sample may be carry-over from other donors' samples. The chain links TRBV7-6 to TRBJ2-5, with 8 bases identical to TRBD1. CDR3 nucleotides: TGTGCCAGCAGCTTAGTTGGACAGGGACGGACCCAGTACTTC. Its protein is CASSLVGQGRTQYF.